The clone carrying this T cell receptor beta chain was seen more than once but under ten times. The antigen remains unidentified. A single record per CDR3 protein comes from TCRdb applying MiXCR to the 5' RACE reads. The sample lists approximately 260,000 distinct CDR3 sequences, roughly 15% occurring once. This entry comes from a study of T-cell memory formation after mild COVID-19. The study's findings and limits: CM and EM subsets held most contracting CD4+ clones; EMRA held CD8+ ones.

The CDR3 totals 18 residues. V was clipped by 5 bases and J by 5 bases; unmatched bases: 12. Germline loops: CDR1 SGHVS, CDR2 FNYEAQ. The TCR sequence derives from a man younger than 35 who had mild COVID-19 (a few samples of this study predate the infection). Cell type and time point are not known. The chain carries TRBV7-6 and TRBJ2-2; 12 bases map to TRBD2. The sequenced material came from PBMCs or a T cell subset sorted from them (not recorded which). The CDR3 region has the DNA TGTGCCAGCAGCCAAAGACCTAGCGGGGGGGCCGAGACCGGGGAGCTGTTTTTT. Translated, it gives CASSQRPSGGAETGELFF.